Listed below are T cell receptor beta chains from one sample, sequenced in a study of T cell responses to AZD1222 COVID-19 vaccine. Profiled with immunoSEQ multiplex PCR; TCRdb holds only in-frame clones, not every one. The sample includes about 200,000 clones, approximately 91% of them seen just once. Sample: peripheral blood, taken 28 days after the second AZD1222 dose. The receptors shown here come from an adult who received the AZD1222 COVID-19 vaccine. CDR3s include the opening cysteine and the closing phenylalanine or tryptophan. Each record gives: J gene, clone size, D gene, V gene, CDR3 length, CDR3 DNA, CDR3 protein. A D gene is named only where the DNA matches it firmly. Only some rows state a clone size, as once, few, many or a class for expanded clones.

TRBJ2-1,once,NA,TRBV28,15,TGTGCCAGCAGTTCTATCGGGGAAACGCTTAGTGAGCAGTTCTTC,CASSSIGETLSEQFF
TRBJ2-1,NA,TRBD2,TRBV16,15,TGTGCCAGCAGCCAAAGGACTAGCGGAAACAATGAGCAGTTCTTC,CASSQRTSGNNEQFF
TRBJ1-1,NA,NA,TRBV11-3,15,TGTGCCAGCAGCCCGGGGCAGGGCCCGAACACTGAAGCTTTCTTT,CASSPGQGPNTEAFF
TRBJ2-5,once,NA,TRBV5-8,13,TGTGCCAGCAGCTTGACCGGGAAAGAGACCCAGTACTTC,CASSLTGKETQYF
TRBJ1-6,once,NA,TRBV18,18,TGTGCCAGCTCACCTGTCATTAACGGGGGAGGTTATAATTCACCCCTCCACTTT,CASSPVINGGGYNSPLHF
TRBJ2-2,NA,NA,TRBV7-3,15,TGTGCCAGCAGCTTACAGCCTTCGAACACCGGGGAGCTGTTTTTT,CASSLQPSNTGELFF
TRBJ2-1,NA,NA,TRBV7-3,12,TGTGCCAGCAGCTTAATCCGGGGAGAGCAGTTCTTC,CASSLIRGEQFF
TRBJ2-3,NA,NA,TRBV20-1,15,TGCAGTGCTAGTCCCGGGACTTGGGACACAGATACGCAGTATTTT,CSASPGTWDTDTQYF
TRBJ2-7,NA,TRBD1,TRBV9,16,TGTGCCAGCAGCCCAGGGGGCCAGGGATTACCTTACGAGCAGTACTTC,CASSPGGQGLPYEQYF
TRBJ1-5,NA,TRBD1,TRBV19,13,TGTGCCAGTATCGAACAGGGGGGTCAGCCCCAGCATTTT,CASIEQGGQPQHF
TRBJ2-2,NA,TRBD2,TRBV6-6,14,TGTGCCAGCCTAGCGGTTCAGAACACCGGGGAGCTGTTTTTT,CASLAVQNTGELFF
TRBJ1-2,NA,NA,TRBV6-2/TRBV6-3,14,TGTGCCAGCAGTTACGCAGGGTCAGGCTATGGCTACACCTTC,CASSYAGSGYGYTF
TRBJ2-3,once,TRBD2,TRBV9,16,TGTGCCAGCAGCCACGGGGGCGGGAGGGCCTCAGATACGCAGTATTTT,CASSHGGGRASDTQYF
TRBJ1-1,NA,TRBD1,TRBV10-1,12,TGCGCCAGCGGTCCAAACAGGGGGAGAGCTTTCTTT,CASGPNRGRAFF
TRBJ1-1,NA,TRBD1,TRBV28,15,TGTGCCAGCACCCCAGGAGGACAGGGAAACACTGAAGCTTTCTTT,CASTPGGQGNTEAFF
TRBJ2-2,NA,NA,TRBV9,13,TGTGCCAGCAGCGCCCGAGACGAGGCGGAGCTGTTTTTT,CASSARDEAELFF
TRBJ1-3,NA,NA,TRBV6-1,14,TGTGCCAGCAGTGAAGCTTCGGTTAGGAACACCATATATTTT,CASSEASVRNTIYF
TRBJ1-5,NA,NA,TRBV30,13,TGTGCCTGGAGTCAGGGCAGGGATCAGCCCCAGCATTTT,CAWSQGRDQPQHF
TRBJ1-2,NA,NA,TRBV3-1/TRBV3-2,14,TGTGCCAGCAGCCATGGGAAGGGGGTAGGAGGCTACACCTTC,CASSHGKGVGGYTF
TRBJ1-1,NA,NA,TRBV28,11,TGTGCCAGCAGCCCCTCCACTGAAGCTTTCTTT,CASSPSTEAFF
TRBJ1-4,NA,TRBD1,TRBV15,15,TGTGCCACCAGCATCCACAGGGGGCTAGGTGAAAAACTGTTTTTT,CATSIHRGLGEKLFF
TRBJ2-1,NA,NA,TRBV7-9,15,TGTGCCAGCAGCTTACGCGGGAGCCAGGGGGATGAGCAGTTCTTC,CASSLRGSQGDEQFF
TRBJ1-1,once,TRBD1,TRBV4-1,14,TGCGCCAGCAGCCGATCAGGGGGGGGCACTGAAGCTTTCTTT,CASSRSGGGTEAFF
TRBJ1-2,NA,TRBD1,TRBV5-4,13,TGTGCCAGCAGCGAGGACAGGAACTATGGCTACACCTTC,CASSEDRNYGYTF
TRBJ2-7,few,TRBD2,TRBV5-1,15,TGCGCCAGCAGCCCCGTGGGCGGGAGGGCCTACGAGCAGTACTTC,CASSPVGGRAYEQYF
TRBJ2-1,NA,TRBD2,TRBV19,14,TGTGCCAGTAGGGTGACTAGCGGGTACAATGAGCAGTTCTTC,CASRVTSGYNEQFF
TRBJ2-3,NA,TRBD1,TRBV10-3,17,TGTGCCATCAGTTCCCGGGACAGGGAGGACGGCACAGATACGCAGTATTTT,CAISSRDREDGTDTQYF
TRBJ1-5,NA,NA,TRBV6-5,13,TGTGCCAGCAGTCGAGGTAGCAATCAGCCCCAGCATTTT,CASSRGSNQPQHF
TRBJ2-7,NA,NA,TRBV28,18,TGTGCCAGCAGTTCCCGCGATGTAGGGCCTCGGGGTGGCTACGAGCAGTACTTC,CASSSRDVGPRGGYEQYF